The clone carrying this T cell receptor (beta chain) appeared many times. Antigen unknown. Both iRepertoire HTBI primers and Arm-PCR of CDR3 regions were used to build the TCR beta libraries. In the source study's methods: Across all samples, 62 TRBV segments and 11 to 15 TRBJ segments were identified. In TCRdb, the multiplex PCR reads were re-called with MiXCR into one record per CDR3 protein. The V and J calls here are based on TCRdb, not the publication. The sample includes 400,000 to 500,000 distinct CDR3 sequences, less than 25% of them seen just once. The sample originates from a study of regulatory T cells in long-lasting Graves disease. Regarding the study as a whole: Accuracy may have been reduced by the small sample size. When disease was persistent, TRBV28, TRBJ1-2 and TRBJ2-5 were the favored segments. TCR diversity was lower in persistent Graves' patients than in newly diagnosed ones.

Stated time point: persistent/refractory GD, antithyroid drugs over 5 years with positive TRAb. The authors made the TCR library using RNA they extracted from PBMCs. Trimming took 4 bases from V and 1 from J, leaving 8 bases between them. The CDR3 extends over 14 amino acids. The germline gives CDR1 SQVTM, CDR2 ANQGSEA. The rearrangement joins TRBV29-1 to TRBJ2-6; D not certain. This TCR came from a female donor with Graves disease. The source was peripheral blood mononuclear cells (PBMCs), collected when the disease was refractory, from a patient treated with antithyroid drugs. Here the CDR3 reads CSVVLMSGANVLTF. Here the CDR3 DNA reads TGCAGCGTTGTCCTCATGTCTGGGGCCAACGTCCTGACTTTC.